The next 19 T cell receptor beta chains were all read from a single sample in a study of blood T cell repertoires in COVID-19. Some clones are missing from TCRdb's copy, which holds only in-frame ones; the method was immunoSEQ multiplex PCR. The table records around 60,000 clones, around nine tenths of them present only once. The specimen sequenced was peripheral blood. The source of these receptors is a woman aged 55-69 years with active COVID-19.

The rearrangement uses TRBV5-5 and TRBJ2-1; 11 bases map to TRBD2. V trimming: 1 base; J trimming: 7 bases; junction bases outside the gene matches: 1. This CDR3 is 14 amino acids long. Germline loops: CDR1 SGHKS, CDR2 YYEKEE (reference sequence). CDR3 sequence reads: CASSLLAGGNEQFF. Written as DNA, the CDR3 is TGTGCCAGCAGCTTGCTAGCGGGGGGAAATGAGCAGTTCTTC.

The genes are TRBV10-3 and TRBJ2-7; 7 nucleotides line up with TRBD1. The germline V gene has CDR1 ENHRY and CDR2 SYGVKD. V lost 8 bases and J lost 5; bases outside the gene matches: 12. This CDR3 region has 14 residues. CDR3 nucleotides: TGTGCCATCGGACTTTACGACAGGGCCCACGAGCAGTACTTC. As protein: CAIGLYDRAHEQYF.

The V and J genes are TRBV5-4 and TRBJ1-1, with unresolved D. The germline V gene encodes CDR1 SGHNT and CDR2 YYREEE (reference sequence). V was trimmed by 0 bases and J by 7 bases, leaving 13 bases between them. The CDR3 runs 14 residues. CDR3: CASSLAVPVVEAFF. DNA for the CDR3: TGTGCCAGCAGCTTGGCCGTTCCCGTAGTTGAAGCTTTCTTT.

The V gene is TRBV2, the J gene TRBJ1-1; D gene unclear. Germline assignment: CDR1 SNHLY and CDR2 FYNNEI. The CDR3 consists of 12 residues. The germline V and J ends were trimmed by 1 base and 10 bases, with 10 bases remaining between them. This chain's CDR3 is CASSEVAGVAFF. CDR3 coding DNA: TGTGCCAGCAGTGAAGTCGCCGGGGTAGCTTTCTTT.

V is TRBV27 and J is TRBJ1-2, with 7 nucleotides matching TRBD1. J gave up 7 bases and V 4 bases, and 3 bases lay outside the gene matches. The CDR3 has 12 residues. Germline values: CDR1 MNHEY, CDR2 SMNVEV (reference sequence). The CDR3 nucleotides read TGTGCCAGCAGTTCGACAGGGACTGGCTACACCTTC. It translates to CASSSTGTGYTF.

This clone was detected only once. This sequence joins TRBV5-6 and TRBJ1-3; D is uncertain. Germline values: CDR1 SGHDT, CDR2 YYEEEE. V lost 0 bases and J 2 bases, leaving 9 bases between the germline ends. The CDR3 sequence is 15 residues long. In DNA, the CDR3 is TGTGCCAGCAGCTTGGTGAGGGAGGCTGGAAACACCATATATTTT. It codes for CASSLVREAGNTIYF.

The chain combines TRBV5-4 with TRBJ1-5; D unresolved. Trimming cost V 0 bases and J 7 bases, with 11 bases left between them. CDR3 size: 14 residues. The germline CDR1 and CDR2 sequences are SGHNT and YYREEE (reference sequence). CDR3 protein: CASSLAGSQQPQHF. Written as DNA, the CDR3 is TGTGCCAGCAGCTTGGCGGGGTCACAACAGCCCCAGCATTTT.

The genes are TRBV18 and TRBJ2-1, with TRBD2 identical over 13 bases. Germline V gene sequence: CDR1 KGHSH, CDR2 LQKENI. V shed 5 bases and J 9 bases; nucleotides not matched to a gene: 10. The CDR3 runs 16 residues. CDR3 coding DNA: TGTGCCAGCTCAGGACTAGCGGGGGTCCTCCTGGGTGAGCAGTTCTTC. Translation: CASSGLAGVLLGEQFF. The variable domain in full, with the rest retrieved from reference TRBV18 and TRBJ2-1, is NAGVMQNPRHLVRRRGQEARLRCSPMKGHSHVYWYRQLPEEGLKFMVYLQKENIIDESGMPKERFSAEFPKEGPSILRIQQVVRGDSAAYFCASSGLAGVLLGEQFFGPGTRLTVL.

This clone was counted between two and nine times. The V and J genes are TRBV11-2 and TRBJ1-5, with no clear D. Trimming removed 3 bases at V and 3 bases at J, with 6 bases between. The CDR3 has 13 residues. Germline CDR1 SGHAT, CDR2 FQNNGV. Here the CDR3 reads CASSLAFNQPQHF. The CDR3 bases are TGTGCCAGCAGCTTGGCTTTCAATCAGCCCCAGCATTTT.

The chain recombines TRBV6-2 or TRBV6-3 with TRBJ2-5, with 11 bases matching TRBD2. The V and J ends lost 4 bases and 5 bases, in that order; junction bases with no gene match: 6. The germline V gene has CDR1 MNHEY and CDR2 SVGEGT. The CDR3 length is 15 residues. CDR3 residues: CASSSTSGGQETQYF. DNA of the CDR3: TGTGCCAGCAGTTCCACTAGCGGGGGTCAGGAGACCCAGTACTTC.

This clone was counted between two and nine times. V usage is TRBV11-1 and J usage is TRBJ2-1; 10 nucleotides match TRBD2. The length of the CDR3 is 15 residues. Trimming cost V 4 bases and J 8 bases; bases outside gene matches: 8. Germline assignment: CDR1 SGHAT and CDR2 FQDESV (reference sequence). The CDR3 spells CASSSYSGGIDEQFF. CDR3 sequence (DNA): TGTGCCAGCAGCTCCTATAGCGGGGGGATCGATGAGCAGTTCTTC. Together with reference TRBV11-1 and TRBJ2-1, the CDR3 gives the full variable domain: EAEVAQSPRYKITEKSQAVAFWCDPISGHATLYWYRQILGQGPELLVQFQDESVVDDSQLPKDRFSAERLKGVDSTLKIQPAELGDSAMYLCASSSYSGGIDEQFFGPGTRLTVL.

The chain uses TRBV9 and TRBJ1-6, with D hard to call. Trimming took 0 bases from V and 9 from J, leaving 13 bases between them. This CDR3 region has 15 residues. Germline V CDR1 and CDR2: SGDLS, YYNGEE. In nucleotides, the CDR3 is TGTGCCAGCAGCGTAGCCCTAGCCGCCAGTTCACCCCTCCACTTT. This translates into CASSVALAASSPLHF.

The genes are TRBV7-9 and TRBJ2-1; D is unclear. Germline lookup yields CDR1 SEHNR and CDR2 FQNEAQ (reference sequence). Trimming removed 4 bases from V and 6 bases from J, with 13 bases in between. The CDR3 contains 14 residues. CDR3 residues: CASSSGTAVNEQFF. CDR3 DNA sequence: TGTGCCAGCAGCTCCGGAACAGCTGTCAATGAGCAGTTCTTC. Based on the CDR3 plus reference TRBV7-9 and TRBJ2-1, the full variable domain is DTGVSQNPRHKITKRGQNVTFRCDPISEHNRLYWYRQTLGQGPEFLTYFQNEAQLEKSRLLSDRFSAERPKGSFSTLEIQRTEQGDSAMYLCASSSGTAVNEQFFGPGTRLTVL.

This chain connects TRBV5-1 to TRBJ2-3; D may be TRBD2 (7 bases). The CDR3 extends over 17 amino acids. The V and J ends lost 2 bases and 4 bases respectively, with 20 bases between them. Germline CDR1 is SGHRS and CDR2 is YFSETQ. In nucleotides, the CDR3 is TGCGCCAGCAGCTTACATGGGGGGGCCGAGGGGGCAGATACGCAGTATTTT. Encoded protein: CASSLHGGAEGADTQYF.

V and J are TRBV10-3 and TRBJ1-2; D not resolved. Germline values: CDR1 ENHRY, CDR2 SYGVKD. The CDR3 totals 12 residues. Trimming took off 6 bases at V and 8 bases at J, with 13 bases between the two ends. The CDR3 loop is CAISFRGEGYTF. In nucleotides, the CDR3 is TGTGCCATCAGCTTCCGGGGAGAAGGCTACACCTTC.

The chain joins TRBV11-2 to TRBJ2-3; TRBD1 is a possible D gene (5 bases). Germline assignment: CDR1 SGHAT and CDR2 FQNNGV. Deletions cut 5 bases from V and 2 bases from J, with 11 bases between. The CDR3 is made up of 14 amino acids. Here the CDR3 reads CASSRQGITDTQYF. In DNA, the CDR3 is TGTGCCAGCAGCAGGCAGGGAATCACAGATACGCAGTATTTT. Combining the CDR3 with reference TRBV11-2 and TRBJ2-3 gives the whole variable domain EAGVAQSPRYKIIEKRQSVAFWCNPISGHATLYWYQQILGQGPKLLIQFQNNGVVDDSQLPKDRFSAERLKGVDSTLKIQPAKLEDSAVYLCASSRQGITDTQYFGPGTRLTVL.

The rearrangement uses TRBV7-3 and TRBJ2-3, with 7 bases matching TRBD2. CDR3 length: 15 residues. The V segment lost 1 base and the J segment 0 bases; nucleotides outside the gene matches: 1. Germline assignment: CDR1 SGHTA and CDR2 FQGTGA. DNA of the CDR3: TGTGCCAGCAGCTTAATGGGGGGGAGCACAGATACGCAGTATTTT. Translating it yields CASSLMGGSTDTQYF.

This chain uses TRBV11-2 with TRBJ2-3, with 7 nucleotides matching TRBD1. CDR3 length: 17 amino acids. J was trimmed by 0 bases and V by 4 bases; bases with no gene match: 10. From germline, CDR1 is SGHAT and CDR2 FQNNGV. The chain's CDR3 is CASSSGAGTVSTDTQYF. CDR3 DNA: TGTGCCAGCAGCTCAGGGGCCGGGACAGTTAGCACAGATACGCAGTATTTT. Combining the CDR3 with reference TRBV11-2 and TRBJ2-3 gives the whole variable domain EAGVAQSPRYKIIEKRQSVAFWCNPISGHATLYWYQQILGQGPKLLIQFQNNGVVDDSQLPKDRFSAERLKGVDSTLKIQPAKLEDSAVYLCASSSGAGTVSTDTQYFGPGTRLTVL.

The V gene is TRBV3-1 (or the pseudogene TRBV3-2), the J gene TRBJ1-6; D is possibly TRBD1 (6 bases). Germline V gives CDR1 LGHDT, CDR2 YNNKEL (reference sequence). Trimming cost V 0 bases and J 0 bases, with 24 bases left between them. The CDR3 is 22 amino acids. CDR3 nucleotide sequence: TGTGCCAGCAGCCAAGATTTCGGTCTGGGGGGGCGCAGAGTCTCCTATAATTCACCCCTCCACTTT. Amino acids: CASSQDFGLGGRRVSYNSPLHF.